The 20 T cell receptor beta chains below come from one sample, sequenced in a study of T cell responses to AZD1222 COVID-19 vaccine. TCRdb's table, derived via immunoSEQ multiplex PCR, lists solely in-frame clones and lacks some. The table includes 95,000 to 150,000 clones, around 87% detected once. The sample consisted of peripheral blood, taken on day 0 of AZD1222 vaccination. These receptors were collected from an adult in good health.

The chain combines TRBV16 with TRBJ2-1; unclear D gene. Looked up from germline, CDR1 is KGHSY and CDR2 is FQNENV. The CDR3 runs to 12 residues. Trimming cost V 2 bases and J 8 bases, with 7 bases left between them. The chain's CDR3 is CASSQLGDEQFF. The CDR3 DNA is TGTGCCAGCAGCCAACTAGGCGATGAGCAGTTCTTC. The full variable domain, in which reference TRBV16 and TRBJ2-1 provide the parts outside the CDR3, is GEEVAQTPKHLVRGEGQKAKLYCAPIKGHSYVFWYQQVLKNEFKFLISFQNENVFDETGMPKERFSAKCLPNSPCSLEIQATKLEDSAVYFCASSQLGDEQFFGPGTRLTVL.

CDR3 in DNA: TGTGCCAGCAGCTCTGGACAGGGGGTCTCCTACGAGCAGTACTTC. As protein: CASSSGQGVSYEQYF. V usage is TRBV5-6 and J usage is TRBJ2-7; 10 nucleotides align to TRBD1. The CDR3 has 15 residues. Germline CDR1 SGHDT, CDR2 YYEEEE. Trimming cost V 3 bases and J 0 bases; bases outside gene matches: 3.

About this clone: The junction does not match germline at one end; this may be a read error. The V call is TRBV19, the J call TRBJ1-2, with D maybe TRBD1 (6 bases). Germline CDR1 and CDR2: LNHDA and SQIVND (reference sequence). This CDR3 contains 13 residues. CDR3 region: CVSSTGRGSGYTF. CDR3 nucleotide sequence: TGTGTCAGTAGTACGGGCAGGGGCAGTGGCTACACCTTC.

The rearrangement links TRBV11-2 to TRBJ2-5; maybe TRBD2 (6 bases). Trimming left V 3 bases short and J 1 base short, with 9 bases between. Germline CDR1 reads SGHAT; CDR2 reads FQNNGV. There are 14 residues in the CDR3. CDR3 residues: CASSLGLLQETQYF. The CDR3 DNA is TGTGCCAGCAGCTTGGGACTCCTCCAAGAGACCCAGTACTTC.

The chain joins TRBV10-2 to TRBJ1-1, with D maybe TRBD1 (6 bases). V was clipped by 5 bases and J by 7 bases, with 14 bases between them. Germline CDR1 is WSHSY and CDR2 is SAAADI. The CDR3 has 13 amino acids. CDR3 nucleotides: TGCGCCAGCAGTCTAGGACAGCTTCTTGAAGCTTTCTTT. Translating it yields CASSLGQLLEAFF.

V and J are TRBV10-3 and TRBJ2-7, with 8 positions matching TRBD2. The CDR3 length is 14 residues. From germline, CDR1 is ENHRY and CDR2 SYGVKD. V was pared by 0 bases and J by 9 bases, with 7 bases of the junction left unmatched. This chain's CDR3 is CAISESSGTRGQYF. The CDR3 DNA follows: TGTGCCATCAGTGAGTCTAGCGGGACCCGGGGGCAGTACTTC.

The chain links TRBV6-2 or TRBV6-3 to TRBJ1-2; the D is unclear. This CDR3 region has 13 residues. V lost 2 bases to trimming and J lost 8 bases, with 12 bases between them. Per germline, CDR1 MNHEY and CDR2 SVGEGT. The CDR3 is CASSYSGVAGYTF. The CDR3 nucleotides read TGTGCCAGCAGTTACAGCGGGGTGGCCGGCTACACCTTC.

This clone was recorded a few times. The J gene is TRBJ2-7, the V gene TRBV7-2; TRBD1 aligns across 7 bases. Losses at the gene ends were 5 bases for V and 2 bases for J; bases not matched to a gene: 9. This CDR3 is built from 15 residues. CDR1 SGHTA and CDR2 FQGNSA come from the germline V gene. CDR3 nucleotides: TGTGCCAGCAGCCACCCCGACAGGGCGGCCTACGAGCAGTACTTC. Its protein is CASSHPDRAAYEQYF.

V and J are TRBV9 and TRBJ1-6; D gene unclear. Deletions cut 4 bases from V and 7 bases from J, with 9 bases between. The CDR3 has 13 residues. CDR1 is SGDLS and CDR2 is YYNGEE in the germline V gene. The chain's CDR3 is CASSPGRNSPLHF. CDR3 DNA: TGTGCCAGCAGCCCCGGGCGGAATTCACCCCTCCACTTT.

At least ten counts were recorded for this clone. V gene TRBV6-5 combines with J gene TRBJ2-1, with D possibly being TRBD1 or TRBD2 (6 bases each). Trimming took 8 bases from V and 5 from J, leaving 16 bases between them. The length of the CDR3 is 14 residues. Per the germline V gene, CDR1 is MNHEY and CDR2 is SVGAGI. The CDR3, as DNA: TGTGCCAGCTGGGGGGCAGGCCGAAACAATGAGCAGTTCTTC. Translated, it gives CASWGAGRNNEQFF.

The chain is built from TRBV4-3 and TRBJ1-1; D not resolved. CDR1 is LGHNA and CDR2 is YSLEER in the germline V gene. The CDR3 totals 13 residues. Trimming left V 1 base short and J 3 bases short, with 6 bases between. The CDR3, as DNA: TGCGCCAGCAGCCAAGGTAAAGACACTGAAGCTTTCTTT. It specifies CASSQGKDTEAFF.

This sequence joins TRBV7-9 and TRBJ1-1, with no clear D. This CDR3 contains 16 residues. The V end lost 2 bases, the J end lost 6 bases, and 19 bases lay between the germline ends. CDR1 SEHNR and CDR2 FQNEAQ come from the germline V gene (reference sequence). Here the CDR3 DNA reads TGTGCCAGCAGCTTAAGCCGGAGAAAACCCGGGGCTGAAGCTTTCTTT. Its translation: CASSLSRRKPGAEAFF.

V is TRBV6-1 and J is TRBJ1-1; D possibly corresponds to TRBD1 (5 bases). Germline V gives CDR1 MNHNS, CDR2 SASEGT. The CDR3 is made up of 17 amino acids. V dropped 0 bases and J dropped 4 bases, with 18 bases sitting between them. The CDR3 coding sequence is TGTGCCAGCAGTGAAGCGCGGGGAATCCGGGGCAGCACTGAAGCTTTCTTT. This translates into CASSEARGIRGSTEAFF.

The chain employs TRBV5-4 and TRBJ1-6; perhaps TRBD1 as D (6 bases). Trimming removed 6 bases from V and 8 bases from J, with 18 bases in between. Germline V gives CDR1 SGHNT, CDR2 YYREEE (reference sequence). The CDR3 spans 15 residues. CDR3 coding DNA: TGTGCCAGCACTCGATCGGCAGGGGTCGATTCACCCCTCCACTTT. Amino acid sequence: CASTRSAGVDSPLHF.

The chain links TRBV2 to TRBJ1-4; D perhaps matches TRBD1 (5 bases). The CDR3 length is 15 residues. Germline V lookup: CDR1 SNHLY, CDR2 FYNNEI. Between the trimmed V and J ends, which lost 0 bases and 4 bases, there was a span of 9 bases. The CDR3 loop reads CASSEARGNNEKLFF. Written as DNA, the CDR3 is TGTGCCAGCAGTGAAGCGCGGGGGAATAATGAAAAACTGTTTTTT.

The J gene is TRBJ2-1, the V gene TRBV6-6; 8 bases fit TRBD1. The V segment lost 4 bases and the J segment 2 bases; nucleotides outside the gene matches: 4. CDR3 length equals 15 residues. Germline V gene sequence: CDR1 MNHNY, CDR2 SVGAGI (reference sequence). DNA for the CDR3: TGTGCCAGCAGTTCCCAGGGGGCTACCTACAATGAGCAGTTCTTC. Its protein product is CASSSQGATYNEQFF.

The chain carries TRBV5-5 and TRBJ2-7, with TRBD1 matching 8 bases. Germline assignment: CDR1 SGHKS and CDR2 YYEKEE (reference sequence). CDR3 size: 14 residues. V gave up 4 bases and J gave up 8 bases; unmatched junction bases: 11. CDR3 DNA sequence: TGTGCCAGCAGCCCGAAAGGACAGGGTTCCCAGCAGTACTTC. Its protein product is CASSPKGQGSQQYF.

The V call is TRBV10-3, the J call TRBJ1-3; the match to TRBD1 covers 8 bases. The V gene's germline CDR1 is ENHRY and CDR2 SYGVKD. CDR3 length equals 13 residues. Losses at the gene ends were 11 bases for V and 7 bases for J; bases not matched to a gene: 10. CDR3 DNA: TGTGCCGCAGTCATGCAGGGGGCGAACACCATATATTTT. Translated, it gives CAAVMQGANTIYF.

The chain links TRBV11-1 to TRBJ2-3; D possibly corresponds to TRBD1 (6 bases). V was trimmed by 1 base and J by 11 bases, leaving 19 bases between them. Germline V lookup: CDR1 SGHAT, CDR2 FQDESV (reference sequence). The CDR3 length is 15 residues. The CDR3 DNA follows: TGTGCCAGCAGCTTAGTCTCCTCGGACAGTTCGTTGCAGTATTTT. Translated: CASSLVSSDSSLQYF. The variable domain in full, with the rest retrieved from reference TRBV11-1 and TRBJ2-3, is EAEVAQSPRYKITEKSQAVAFWCDPISGHATLYWYRQILGQGPELLVQFQDESVVDDSQLPKDRFSAERLKGVDSTLKIQPAELGDSAMYLCASSLVSSDSSLQYFGPGTRLTVL.

The chain joins TRBV7-2 to TRBJ2-1; a possible D gene is TRBD2 (6 bases). Germline V gene sequence: CDR1 SGHTA, CDR2 FQGNSA. CDR3 length equals 16 residues. V was pared by 2 bases and J by 5 bases, with 16 bases between. In DNA form, the CDR3 reads TGTGCCAGCAGCTTACGTCGCGGGACTGGGAACAATGAGCAGTTCTTC. Translation gives CASSLRRGTGNNEQFF.